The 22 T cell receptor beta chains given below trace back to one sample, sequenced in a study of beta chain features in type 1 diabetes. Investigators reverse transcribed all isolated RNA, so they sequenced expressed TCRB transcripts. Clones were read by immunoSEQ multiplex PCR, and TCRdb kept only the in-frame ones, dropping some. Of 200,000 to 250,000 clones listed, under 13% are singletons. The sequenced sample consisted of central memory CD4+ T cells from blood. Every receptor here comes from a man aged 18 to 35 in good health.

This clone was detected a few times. In DNA, the CDR3 is TGCAGCGTTGAGGAGGGGGCCTCGGACATTCAGTACTTC. The encoded protein is CSVEEGASDIQYF. This chain uses TRBV29-1 with TRBJ2-4; D perhaps matches TRBD1 (7 bases). This CDR3 spans 13 amino acids. The V and J ends lost 3 bases and 8 bases respectively, with 14 bases between them. The germline CDR1 and CDR2 sequences are SQVTM and ANQGSEA.

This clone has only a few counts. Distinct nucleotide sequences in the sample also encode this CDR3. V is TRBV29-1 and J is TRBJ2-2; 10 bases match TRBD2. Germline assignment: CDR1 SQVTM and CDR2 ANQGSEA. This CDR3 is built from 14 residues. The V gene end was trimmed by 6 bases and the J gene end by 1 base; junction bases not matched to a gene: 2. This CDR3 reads CSVRTSGNTGELFF. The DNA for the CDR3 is TGCAGCGTCCGGACTAGCGGGAACACCGGGGAGCTGTTTTTT.

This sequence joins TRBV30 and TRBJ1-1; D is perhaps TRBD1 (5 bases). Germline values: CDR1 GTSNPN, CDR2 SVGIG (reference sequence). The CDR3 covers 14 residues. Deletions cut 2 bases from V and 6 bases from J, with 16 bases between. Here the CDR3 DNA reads TGTGCCTGGAGTACCGGGGCCATCCAAGCTGAAGCTTTCTTT. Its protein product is CAWSTGAIQAEAFF. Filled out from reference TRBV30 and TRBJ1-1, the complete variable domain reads SQTIHQWPATLVQPVGSPLSLECTVEGTSNPNLYWYRQAAGRGLQLLFYSVGIGQISSEVPQNLSASRPQDRQFILSSKKLLLSDSGFYLCAWSTGAIQAEAFFGQGTRLTVV.

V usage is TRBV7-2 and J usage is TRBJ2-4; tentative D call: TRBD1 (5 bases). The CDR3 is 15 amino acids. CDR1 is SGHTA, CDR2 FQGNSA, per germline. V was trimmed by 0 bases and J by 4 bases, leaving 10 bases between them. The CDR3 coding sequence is TGTGCCAGCAGCTTAGCCGGGTCAGGGAAAAACATTCAGTACTTC. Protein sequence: CASSLAGSGKNIQYF.

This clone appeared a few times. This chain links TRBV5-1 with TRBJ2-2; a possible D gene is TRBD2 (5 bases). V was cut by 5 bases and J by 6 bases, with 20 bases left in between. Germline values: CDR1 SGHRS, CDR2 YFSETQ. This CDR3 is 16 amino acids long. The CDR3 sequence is CASSSGPGIVAGELFF. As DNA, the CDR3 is TGCGCCAGCAGTTCCGGGCCGGGGATAGTTGCCGGGGAGCTGTTTTTT.

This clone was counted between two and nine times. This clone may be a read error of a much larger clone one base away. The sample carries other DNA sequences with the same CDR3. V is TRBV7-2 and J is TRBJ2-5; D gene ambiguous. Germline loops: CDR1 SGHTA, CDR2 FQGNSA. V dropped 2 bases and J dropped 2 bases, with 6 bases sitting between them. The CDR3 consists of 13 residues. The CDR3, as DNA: TGTGCCAGCAGCTTAAACCGACAAGAGACCCAGTACTTC. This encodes CASSLNRQETQYF.

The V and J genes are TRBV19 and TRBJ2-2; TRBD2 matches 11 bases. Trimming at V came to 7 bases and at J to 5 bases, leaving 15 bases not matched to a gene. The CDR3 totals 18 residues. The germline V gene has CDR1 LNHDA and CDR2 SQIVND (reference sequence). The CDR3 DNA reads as TGTGCCAGTATAGCAGGGTCGACGACTAGCGGGGTGACCGGGGAGCTGTTTTTT. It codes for CASIAGSTTSGVTGELFF.

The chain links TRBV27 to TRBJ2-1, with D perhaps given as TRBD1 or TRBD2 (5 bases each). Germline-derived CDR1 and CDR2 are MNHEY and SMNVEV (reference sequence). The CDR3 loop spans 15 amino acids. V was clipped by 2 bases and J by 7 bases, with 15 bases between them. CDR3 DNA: TGTGCCAGCAGTTTAGGGCAGGGCCGGGGAAATGAGCAGTTCTTC. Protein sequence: CASSLGQGRGNEQFF.

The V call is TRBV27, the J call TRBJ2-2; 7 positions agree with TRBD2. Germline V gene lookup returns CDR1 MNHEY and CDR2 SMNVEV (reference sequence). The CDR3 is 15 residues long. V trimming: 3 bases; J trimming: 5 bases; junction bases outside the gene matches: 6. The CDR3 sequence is CASSLRGRGTGELFF. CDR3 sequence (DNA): TGTGCCAGCAGTTTGCGCGGGAGAGGGACCGGGGAGCTGTTTTTT.

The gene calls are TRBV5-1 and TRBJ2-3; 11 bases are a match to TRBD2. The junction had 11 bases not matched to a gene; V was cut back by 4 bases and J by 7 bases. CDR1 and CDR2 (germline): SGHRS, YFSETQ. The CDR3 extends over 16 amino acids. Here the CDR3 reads CASSLGTSGVGYTQYF. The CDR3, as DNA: TGCGCCAGCAGCCTAGGGACTAGCGGAGTGGGCTATACGCAGTATTTT.

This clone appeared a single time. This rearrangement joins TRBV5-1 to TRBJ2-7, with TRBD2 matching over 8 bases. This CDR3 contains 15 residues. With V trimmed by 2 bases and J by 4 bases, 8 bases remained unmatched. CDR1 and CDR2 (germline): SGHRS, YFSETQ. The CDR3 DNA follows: TGCGCCAGCAGCTTTCTCAGCGGGAGTTTTTACGAGCAGTACTTC. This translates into CASSFLSGSFYEQYF.

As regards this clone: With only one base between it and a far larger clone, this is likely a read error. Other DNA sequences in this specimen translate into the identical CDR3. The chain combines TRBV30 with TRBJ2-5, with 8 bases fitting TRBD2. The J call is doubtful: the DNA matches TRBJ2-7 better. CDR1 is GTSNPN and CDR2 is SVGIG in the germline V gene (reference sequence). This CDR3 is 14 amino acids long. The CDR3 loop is CAWGSGSVPYEQYF. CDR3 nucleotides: TGTGCCTGGGGGAGCGGGAGCGTACCCTACGAGCAGTACTTC.

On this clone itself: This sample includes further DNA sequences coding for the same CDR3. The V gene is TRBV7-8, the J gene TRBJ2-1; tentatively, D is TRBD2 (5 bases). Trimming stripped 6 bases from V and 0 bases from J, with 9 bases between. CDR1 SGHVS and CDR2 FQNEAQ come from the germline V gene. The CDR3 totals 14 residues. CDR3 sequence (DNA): TGTGCCAGCAGTTCGGGGAGCTCCTACAATGAGCAGTTCTTC. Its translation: CASSSGSSYNEQFF. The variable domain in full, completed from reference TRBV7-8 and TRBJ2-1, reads GAGVSQSPRYKVAKRGQDVALRCDPISGHVSLFWYQQALGQGPEFLTYFQNEAQLDKSGLPSDRFFAERPEGSVSTLKIQRTQQEDSAVYLCASSSGSSYNEQFFGPGTRLTVL.

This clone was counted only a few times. The CDR3 region has the DNA TGTGCCTGGAGTGTCAGGGGCGTCAAGGGCTACGAGCAGTACTTC. It encodes CAWSVRGVKGYEQYF. This sequence joins TRBV30 and TRBJ2-7, with D possibly being TRBD1 (6 bases). The CDR3 runs 15 residues. Per germline, CDR1 GTSNPN and CDR2 SVGIG (reference sequence). With 0 bases removed from V and 3 bases from J, the gap between germline ends came to 15 bases.

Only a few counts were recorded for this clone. CDR3 residues: CASSQAGTTGGELFF. In DNA, the CDR3 is TGTGCCAGCAGCCAAGCCGGGACGACGGGCGGGGAGCTGTTTTTT. The rearrangement links TRBV7-9 to TRBJ2-2; D possibly uses TRBD1 or TRBD2 (5 bases each). Trimming stripped 5 bases from V and 7 bases from J, with 17 bases between. The length of the CDR3 is 15 residues. Germline V gives CDR1 SEHNR, CDR2 FQNEAQ (reference sequence).

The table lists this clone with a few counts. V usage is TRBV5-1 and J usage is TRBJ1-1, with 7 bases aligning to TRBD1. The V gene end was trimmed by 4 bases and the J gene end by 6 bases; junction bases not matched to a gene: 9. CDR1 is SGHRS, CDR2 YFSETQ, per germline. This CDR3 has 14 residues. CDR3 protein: CASSPGQDFSEAFF. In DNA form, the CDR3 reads TGCGCCAGCAGCCCAGGACAGGACTTTTCTGAAGCTTTCTTT.

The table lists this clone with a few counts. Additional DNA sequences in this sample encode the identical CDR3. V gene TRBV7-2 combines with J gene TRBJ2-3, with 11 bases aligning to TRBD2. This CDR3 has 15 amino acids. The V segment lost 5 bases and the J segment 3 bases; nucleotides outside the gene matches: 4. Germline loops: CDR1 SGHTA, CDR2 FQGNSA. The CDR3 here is CASSTRLAGTDTQYF. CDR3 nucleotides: TGTGCCAGCAGCACGAGACTAGCGGGAACAGATACGCAGTATTTT. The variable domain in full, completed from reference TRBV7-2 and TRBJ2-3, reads GAGVSQSPSNKVTEKGKDVELRCDPISGHTALYWYRQSLGQGLEFLIYFQGNSAPDKSGLPSDRFSAERTGGSVSTLTIQRTQQEDSAVYLCASSTRLAGTDTQYFGPGTRLTVL.

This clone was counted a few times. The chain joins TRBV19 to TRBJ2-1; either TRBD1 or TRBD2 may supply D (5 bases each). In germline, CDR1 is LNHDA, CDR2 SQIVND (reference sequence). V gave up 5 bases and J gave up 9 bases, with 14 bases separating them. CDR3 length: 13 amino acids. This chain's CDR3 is CASSPALGVEQFF. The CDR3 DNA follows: TGTGCCAGTAGTCCGGCCCTGGGGGTTGAGCAGTTCTTC.

DNA for the CDR3: TGTGCCAGCAGTTGGACAGGGAAGTTAGGCCAAGAGACCCAGTACTTC. Protein: CASSWTGKLGQETQYF. This chain links TRBV6-5 with TRBJ2-5; 8 bases map to TRBD1. Germline assignment: CDR1 MNHEY and CDR2 SVGAGI. The length of the CDR3 is 16 residues. With V trimmed by 4 bases and J by 1 base, 8 bases remained unmatched.

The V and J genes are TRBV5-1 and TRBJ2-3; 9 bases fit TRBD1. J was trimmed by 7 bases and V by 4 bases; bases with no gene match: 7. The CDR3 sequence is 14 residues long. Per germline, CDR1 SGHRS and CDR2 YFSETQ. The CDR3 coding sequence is TGCGCCAGCAGCCCACAGGGGGCCCGAAATACGCAGTATTTT. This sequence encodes CASSPQGARNTQYF. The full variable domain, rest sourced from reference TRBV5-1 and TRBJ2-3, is KAGVTQTPRYLIKTRGQQVTLSCSPISGHRSVSWYQQTPGQGLQFLFEYFSETQRNKGNFPGRFSGRQFSNSRSEMNVSTLELGDSALYLCASSPQGARNTQYFGPGTRLTVL.

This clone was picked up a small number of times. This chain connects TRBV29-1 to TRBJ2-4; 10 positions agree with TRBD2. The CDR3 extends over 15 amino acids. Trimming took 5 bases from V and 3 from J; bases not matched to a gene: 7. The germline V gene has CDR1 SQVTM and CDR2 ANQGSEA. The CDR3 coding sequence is TGCAGCGTTCGATTAGCGGGAGGAGGCAAAAACATTCAGTACTTC. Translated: CSVRLAGGGKNIQYF.

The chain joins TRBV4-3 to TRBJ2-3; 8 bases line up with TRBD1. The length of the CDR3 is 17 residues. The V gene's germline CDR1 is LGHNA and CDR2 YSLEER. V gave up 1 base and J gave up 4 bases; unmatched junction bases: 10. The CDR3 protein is CASSQVGDRGWADTQYF. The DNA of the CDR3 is TGCGCCAGCAGCCAAGTGGGCGACAGGGGTTGGGCAGATACGCAGTATTTT.